This TCR beta chain came from a study of monozygotic twins with inflammatory bowel disease. General study results and limits: Patient repertoires may carry noise from differing immunosuppressive treatments.

The TCR libraries each used total RNA (around 3,500 ng per library). UMIs containing a 6-nucleotide sample barcode were added via template switching. TCRdb derives one entry per CDR3 protein from the 5' RACE reads, leaving out DNA. Its listing shows about 210,000 distinct CDR3 sequences. The CDR3 totals 16 residues. CDR1 is SNHLY and CDR2 is FYNNEI in the germline V gene. Regarding this clonotype: Its matching antigen is unknown.

The chain employs TRBV2 and TRBJ2-1; without DNA, the TCRdb call of TRBD2 cannot be checked. Source material: blood. The source is a human donor with ulcerative colitis or Crohn's disease, or a healthy co-twin of an affected twin (not recorded which). This CDR3 reads CASSLRTSGFYNEQFF.